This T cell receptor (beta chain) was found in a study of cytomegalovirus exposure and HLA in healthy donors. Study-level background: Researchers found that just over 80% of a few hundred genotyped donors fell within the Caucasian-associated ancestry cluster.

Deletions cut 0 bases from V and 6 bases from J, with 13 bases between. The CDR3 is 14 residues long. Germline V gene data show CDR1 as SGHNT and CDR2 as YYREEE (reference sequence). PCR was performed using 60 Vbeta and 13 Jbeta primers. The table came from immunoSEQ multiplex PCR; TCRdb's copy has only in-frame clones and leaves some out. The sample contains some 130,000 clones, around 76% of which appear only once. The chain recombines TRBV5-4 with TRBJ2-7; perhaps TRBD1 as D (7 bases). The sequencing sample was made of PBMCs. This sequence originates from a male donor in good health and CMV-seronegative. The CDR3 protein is CASSLVQGGREQYF. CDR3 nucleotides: TGTGCCAGCAGCTTGGTTCAGGGGGGCCGCGAGCAGTACTTC.